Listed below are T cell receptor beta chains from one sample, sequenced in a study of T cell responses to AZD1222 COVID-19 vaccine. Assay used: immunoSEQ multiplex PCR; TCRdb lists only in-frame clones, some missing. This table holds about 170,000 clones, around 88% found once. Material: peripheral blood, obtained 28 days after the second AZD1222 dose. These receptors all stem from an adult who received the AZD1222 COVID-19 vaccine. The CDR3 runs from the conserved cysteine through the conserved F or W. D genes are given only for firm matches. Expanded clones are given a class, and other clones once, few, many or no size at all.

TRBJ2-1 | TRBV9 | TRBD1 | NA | TGTGCCAGCAGCGCCGACAGGGCCTCCTACAATGAGCAGTTCTTC | CASSADRASYNEQFF
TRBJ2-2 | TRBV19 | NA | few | TGTGCCAGTAGTATAATGGGTCTGACGGACACCGGGGAGCTGTTTTTT | CASSIMGLTDTGELFF
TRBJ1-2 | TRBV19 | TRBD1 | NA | TGTGCCAGTAGTACCAGCCACAGGGGGCGTAACTATGGCTACACCTTC | CASSTSHRGRNYGYTF
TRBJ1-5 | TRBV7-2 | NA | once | TGTGCCAGCAGTGGGTGGCAGGGAGGGAATCAGCCCCAGCATTTT | CASSGWQGGNQPQHF
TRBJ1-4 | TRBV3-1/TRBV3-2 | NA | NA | TGTGCCAGCAGCCTAACTGAAAAACTGTTTTTT | CASSLTEKLFF
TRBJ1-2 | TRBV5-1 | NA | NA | TGCGCCAGCAGCTTGGAACCGTATGGCTACACCTTC | CASSLEPYGYTF
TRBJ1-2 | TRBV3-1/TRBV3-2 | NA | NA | TGTGCCAGCAGCCAAGACCGCTATGGCTACACCTTC | CASSQDRYGYTF
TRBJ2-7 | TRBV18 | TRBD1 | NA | TGTGCCAGCTCAGCAGGACAGGGGGTCTACGAGCAGTACTTC | CASSAGQGVYEQYF
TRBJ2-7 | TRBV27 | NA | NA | TGTGCCAGCAGTTTGAATCCGGGGATCTACGAGCAGTACTTC | CASSLNPGIYEQYF
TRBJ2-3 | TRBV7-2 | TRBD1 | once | TGTGCCAGCAGCACTCGACAGGGGGTCCGCACAGATACGCAGTATTTT | CASSTRQGVRTDTQYF
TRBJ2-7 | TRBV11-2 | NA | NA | TGTGCCAGCAGGAGCCTGAGGTCGGGCTCCTACGAGCAGTACTTC | CASRSLRSGSYEQYF
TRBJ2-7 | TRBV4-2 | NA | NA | TGTGCCAGCAGCCAAGACACCGACTCCTACGAGCAGTACTTC | CASSQDTDSYEQYF
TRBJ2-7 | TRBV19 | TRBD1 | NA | TGTGCCAGTAGTGCCGGGACAGGGGGCTACGAGCAGTACTTC | CASSAGTGGYEQYF
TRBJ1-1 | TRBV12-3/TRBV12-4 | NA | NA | TGTGCCAGCAGTTTCGCGTGGACTGAAGCTTTCTTT | CASSFAWTEAFF
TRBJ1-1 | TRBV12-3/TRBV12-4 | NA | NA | TGTGCCAGCAGTTACTACAACAGGGAAGCTTTCTTT | CASSYYNREAFF
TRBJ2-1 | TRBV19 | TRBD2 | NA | TGTGCCAGTAGTATGGGGGGGGAGGATGAGCAGTTCTTC | CASSMGGEDEQFF
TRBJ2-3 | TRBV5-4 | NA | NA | TGTGCCAGCAGCTTGGGGGGGACTGGATCAGATACGCAGTATTTT | CASSLGGTGSDTQYF
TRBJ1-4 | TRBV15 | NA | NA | TGTGCCACCAGCAGAGGACAGGTCGAGCCTGAAAAACTGTTTTTT | CATSRGQVEPEKLFF
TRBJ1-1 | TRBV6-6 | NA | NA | TGTGCCACCACAAAAGACCAACGGGACACTGAAGCTTTCTTT | CATTKDQRDTEAFF
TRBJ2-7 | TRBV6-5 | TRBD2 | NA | TGTGCCAGCAGTCCGTCGGGACTAGCGGCCTACGAGCAGTACTTC | CASSPSGLAAYEQYF
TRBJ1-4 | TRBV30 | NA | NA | TGTGCCTGGAGTGTAGGGGTTGTAGGAAAACTGTTTTTT | CAWSVGVVGKLFF
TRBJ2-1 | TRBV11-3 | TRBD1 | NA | TGTGCCAGCAGCTCCAGGACAGGGTCGGGCAATGAGCAGTTCTTC | CASSSRTGSGNEQFF
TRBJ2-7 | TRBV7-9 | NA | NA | TGTGCCAGCAGCTTAGGTAAAGGGTACGACGAGCAGTACTTC | CASSLGKGYDEQYF
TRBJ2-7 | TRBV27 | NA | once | TGTGCCAGCAGTTCCAACCGACAGGTTCTTCCCTACGAGCAGTACTTC | CASSSNRQVLPYEQYF
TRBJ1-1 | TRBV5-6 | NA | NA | TGTGCCAGCAGCCTGAAAGCGAACACTGAAGCTTTCTTT | CASSLKANTEAFF
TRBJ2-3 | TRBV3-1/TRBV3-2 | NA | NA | TGTGCCAGCAGCTCCCAACTAGCTGGTACGCAGTATTTT | CASSSQLAGTQYF
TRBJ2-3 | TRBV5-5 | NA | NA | TGTGCCAGCTCTCATGGGGTAGGCGGCACAGATACGCAGTATTTT | CASSHGVGGTDTQYF
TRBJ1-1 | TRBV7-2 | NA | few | TGTGCCAGCAGCCTCGTTAGGGTGAACACTGAAGCTTTCTTT | CASSLVRVNTEAFF
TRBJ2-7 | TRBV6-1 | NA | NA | TGTGCCAGCAGTGAAGGTAAAGAGTACGAGCAGTACTTC | CASSEGKEYEQYF
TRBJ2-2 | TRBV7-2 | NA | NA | TGTGCCAGCAGCTACCAGACAAACACCGGGGAGCTGTTTTTT | CASSYQTNTGELFF
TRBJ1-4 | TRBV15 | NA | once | TGTGCCACCAGCAGAGGGGGGTTAGGGGAAAAACTGTTTTTT | CATSRGGLGEKLFF
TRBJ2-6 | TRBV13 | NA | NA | TGTGCCAGCAGCTTACAGAGCTCTGGGGCCAACGTCCTGACTTTC | CASSLQSSGANVLTF
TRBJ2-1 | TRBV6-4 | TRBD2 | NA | TGTGCCAGCAGTGAAGCGGGGGGAACCTACAATGAGCAGTTCTTC | CASSEAGGTYNEQFF
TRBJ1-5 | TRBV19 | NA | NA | TGTGCCAGTAGTATTCCAACCTCACGGCCCCAGCATTTT | CASSIPTSRPQHF